This T cell receptor (beta chain) was retrieved from a study of blood T cells in healthy people across ages. The CDR3 is made up of 18 amino acids. Germline V lookup: CDR1 SGHKS, CDR2 YYEKEE (reference sequence). Germline trimming cut 4 bases from V and 2 bases from J; bases unmatched to any gene: 15. Together with a sample-barcoded 5' primer, a J-beta primer mix was included in a second PCR lasting roughly 6 to 12 cycles. TCRdb re-called the 5' RACE reads through MiXCR, storing one row per CDR3 protein. Among over 1,200,000 distinct CDR3 sequences, 45% to 70% were seen once, and the ten largest hold more than 6%. This clonotype has more than one count but fewer than ten.

This clonotype was obtained from a man aged 18-30 years in good health. The genes are TRBV5-5 and TRBJ2-5, with 9 bases fitting TRBD2. Input material: blood. In DNA form, the CDR3 reads TGTGCCAGCAGCCCAAGCCGCCCTAGCGGGGTATTACAAGAGACCCAGTACTTC. Protein sequence: CASSPSRPSGVLQETQYF.